Included here is one TCR beta chain sequence, with context. No antigen is known for it. The study's findings and limits: The TCR gene usage of tumor memory CD4+ T cells clustered together with blood and lymph node memory CD4+ cells and with lymph node naive CD4+ cells. Whole repertoires were not studied in the larger cohort, only one V-J beta rearrangement.

Germline-derived CDR1 and CDR2 are SGHRS and YFSETQ. This CDR3 is built from 16 residues. V gave up 5 bases and J gave up 0 bases, with 18 bases separating them. TCRdb re-derived calls from the 5' RACE reads in MiXCR, one entry per CDR3 protein. The table has approximately 44,000 distinct CDR3 sequences, less than 35% seen once; the top ten hold 3.7%. The chain is built from TRBV5-1 and TRBJ2-7, with D tentatively TRBD2 (7 bases). Sequenced input: memory CD4+ T cells sorted from a lymph node. The subset: memory CD4+ T cells, CD4+CD45RO+CD25-. The sequence was collected from a female donor with breast cancer. CDR3 in DNA: TGCGCCAGCAGGGACGGGAGGACAGCCCCCTCCTACGAGCAGTACTTC. Translation gives CASRDGRTAPSYEQYF.